Listed below are T cell receptor beta chains from one sample, sequenced in a study of shared clonotypes between healthy human individuals. The data were produced by immunoSEQ multiplex PCR, yet TCRdb's version contains in-frame clones alone and is incomplete. The table lists more than 2,000,000 clones, approximately 95% of them singletons. The specimen sequenced was naive CD4+ T cells from PBMCs. The origin of the receptors is a man aged 18 to 29 in good health. Some clones in this sample may be carry-over from other donors' samples. CDR3s include the opening cysteine and the closing phenylalanine or tryptophan. D genes are given only for firm matches. Size tells how often a clone was seen (once, few, many) or the class of an expanded clone, and some rows leave it out.

CDR3 DNA: TGTGCCAGTCCTAAGAGCGGGGGGACGAACACCGGGGAGCTGTTTTTT
CDR3 protein: CASPKSGGTNTGELFF
CDR3 length: 16
V gene: TRBV2
D gene: TRBD2
J gene: TRBJ2-2
clone size: -

CDR3 DNA: TGCGCCAGCAGACGGGGACCGGTGAATGAAAAACTGTTTTTT
CDR3 protein: CASRRGPVNEKLFF
CDR3 length: 14
V gene: TRBV23-1
D gene: -
J gene: TRBJ1-4
clone size: -

CDR3 DNA: TGTGCCAGCTCACCCGGACTGTTAACCTACGAGCAGTACTTC
CDR3 protein: CASSPGLLTYEQYF
CDR3 length: 14
V gene: TRBV18
D gene: -
J gene: TRBJ2-7
clone size: once

CDR3 DNA: TGTGCCAGCTGGGGCTCCTTGAACACTGAAGCTTTCTTT
CDR3 protein: CASWGSLNTEAFF
CDR3 length: 13
V gene: TRBV2
D gene: -
J gene: TRBJ1-1
clone size: -

CDR3 DNA: TGCGCCAGCAGCTTGGGACAGGATCAGCCCCAGCATTTT
CDR3 protein: CASSLGQDQPQHF
CDR3 length: 13
V gene: TRBV5-1
D gene: -
J gene: TRBJ1-5
clone size: -

CDR3 DNA: TGTGCCAGCTCACCTGAGACTCTAGAAAAACTGTTTTTT
CDR3 protein: CASSPETLEKLFF
CDR3 length: 13
V gene: TRBV18
D gene: -
J gene: TRBJ1-4
clone size: -

CDR3 DNA: TGCGCCAGCGCGGAGAGCGGGAGTCGTCCCTACGAGCAGTACTTC
CDR3 protein: CASAESGSRPYEQYF
CDR3 length: 15
V gene: TRBV5-1
D gene: TRBD2
J gene: TRBJ2-7
clone size: -

CDR3 DNA: TGTGCCAGCAGCTCGACGACAGACAGACAGTACTTC
CDR3 protein: CASSSTTDRQYF
CDR3 length: 12
V gene: TRBV7-9
D gene: -
J gene: TRBJ2-7
clone size: -

CDR3 DNA: TGTGCCAGCCTAGCTGGGACTGGGGCCAACGTCCTGACTTTC
CDR3 protein: CASLAGTGANVLTF
CDR3 length: 14
V gene: TRBV18
D gene: -
J gene: TRBJ2-6
clone size: -

CDR3 DNA: TGTGCCAGCAGGAGACAGGGGACAGATACGCAGTATTTT
CDR3 protein: CASRRQGTDTQYF
CDR3 length: 13
V gene: TRBV6-5
D gene: TRBD1
J gene: TRBJ2-3
clone size: -

CDR3 DNA: TGTGCCAGTAGTATTACCCCCAACTACAATGAGCAGTTCTTC
CDR3 protein: CASSITPNYNEQFF
CDR3 length: 14
V gene: TRBV19
D gene: -
J gene: TRBJ2-1
clone size: -

CDR3 DNA: TGTGCCAGCAGCTTGGGAGGACAGGCAACTAATGAAAAACTGTTTTTT
CDR3 protein: CASSLGGQATNEKLFF
CDR3 length: 16
V gene: TRBV5-4
D gene: TRBD1
J gene: TRBJ1-4
clone size: -

CDR3 DNA: TGTGCCAGCAGCCCGAGGGGGGGACCCCCTACCTACGAGCAGTACTTC
CDR3 protein: CASSPRGGPPTYEQYF
CDR3 length: 16
V gene: TRBV7-2
D gene: -
J gene: TRBJ2-7
clone size: -

CDR3 DNA: TGTGCCAGCAGTGTCCAGGCTAGCAGTTACGAGCAGTACTTC
CDR3 protein: CASSVQASSYEQYF
CDR3 length: 14
V gene: TRBV7-2
D gene: -
J gene: TRBJ2-7
clone size: -

CDR3 DNA: TGTGCCAGCAGTTTAAGGAGTGTAGTATACCAAGAGACCCAGTACTTC
CDR3 protein: CASSLRSVVYQETQYF
CDR3 length: 16
V gene: TRBV27
D gene: -
J gene: TRBJ2-5
clone size: -

CDR3 DNA: TGTGCCAGCAGTACTAGCGGGAGGCGGGGGGATACGCAGTATTTT
CDR3 protein: CASSTSGRRGDTQYF
CDR3 length: 15
V gene: TRBV6-5
D gene: TRBD2
J gene: TRBJ2-3
clone size: -

CDR3 DNA: TGTGCCAGCAGTGTTGAGTGGGATACGCAGTATTTT
CDR3 protein: CASSVEWDTQYF
CDR3 length: 12
V gene: TRBV25-1
D gene: -
J gene: TRBJ2-3
clone size: -

CDR3 DNA: TGTGCCAGCAGTTTGAGCGACACCTATGGCTACACCTTC
CDR3 protein: CASSLSDTYGYTF
CDR3 length: 13
V gene: TRBV28
D gene: -
J gene: TRBJ1-2
clone size: -

CDR3 DNA: TGTGCCAGTAGTACCTCGGGGGGAAATCAGCCCCAGCATTTT
CDR3 protein: CASSTSGGNQPQHF
CDR3 length: 14
V gene: TRBV19
D gene: -
J gene: TRBJ1-5
clone size: -

CDR3 DNA: TGTGCCTGGGATTACAGGGGGCGCAAAGTAGGCGGTGGCTACACCTTC
CDR3 protein: CAWDYRGRKVGGGYTF
CDR3 length: 16
V gene: TRBV30
D gene: TRBD1
J gene: TRBJ1-2
clone size: -

CDR3 DNA: TGTGCCAGCACCCCCCCAGGGGGCTGGGGCGGCTACACCTTC
CDR3 protein: CASTPPGGWGGYTF
CDR3 length: 14
V gene: TRBV25-1
D gene: TRBD1
J gene: TRBJ1-2
clone size: -

CDR3 DNA: TGTGCCAGCAGTTTGGGGGATTTTGAAGCTTTCTTT
CDR3 protein: CASSLGDFEAFF
CDR3 length: 12
V gene: TRBV28
D gene: -
J gene: TRBJ1-1
clone size: -

CDR3 DNA: TGTGCCAGCTCCCCAGGAGCACTGAACACCGGGGAGCTGTTTTTT
CDR3 protein: CASSPGALNTGELFF
CDR3 length: 15
V gene: TRBV18
D gene: -
J gene: TRBJ2-2
clone size: -

CDR3 DNA: TGTGCCAGCAGCAACAGGGTTGGCAATCAGCCCCAGCATTTT
CDR3 protein: CASSNRVGNQPQHF
CDR3 length: 14
V gene: TRBV27
D gene: -
J gene: TRBJ1-5
clone size: -

CDR3 DNA: TGCAGCGTTGAATCGACACTCCTGTCTATGGGCTACACCTTC
CDR3 protein: CSVESTLLSMGYTF
CDR3 length: 14
V gene: TRBV29-1
D gene: -
J gene: TRBJ1-2
clone size: -

CDR3 DNA: TGCGCCAGCAGCCCCGGACCCGGACAGTGGGAAGGAGCTTTCTTT
CDR3 protein: CASSPGPGQWEGAFF
CDR3 length: 15
V gene: TRBV5-1
D gene: -
J gene: TRBJ1-1
clone size: -

CDR3 DNA: TGTGCCAGCAGCGGGGGATCGGGCACTGAAGCTTTCTTT
CDR3 protein: CASSGGSGTEAFF
CDR3 length: 13
V gene: TRBV7-2
D gene: -
J gene: TRBJ1-1
clone size: -

CDR3 DNA: TGTGCCAGCAGCTTGCGCCCCCAGGGCGGGACCTACGAGCAGTACTTC
CDR3 protein: CASSLRPQGGTYEQYF
CDR3 length: 16
V gene: TRBV5-4
D gene: -
J gene: TRBJ2-7
clone size: -

CDR3 DNA: TGTGCCAGCAAGTACAGGCGACGACCCGGGTACAATGAGCAGTTCTTC
CDR3 protein: CASKYRRRPGYNEQFF
CDR3 length: 16
V gene: TRBV6-9
D gene: -
J gene: TRBJ2-1
clone size: once

CDR3 DNA: TGTGCCAGCAGTCGGGGCACAGATACGCAGTATTTT
CDR3 protein: CASSRGTDTQYF
CDR3 length: 12
V gene: TRBV7-2
D gene: -
J gene: TRBJ2-3
clone size: few

CDR3 DNA: TGTGCCACCTCGGGACAGGTAAACACTGAAGCTTTCTTT
CDR3 protein: CATSGQVNTEAFF
CDR3 length: 13
V gene: TRBV28
D gene: TRBD1
J gene: TRBJ1-1
clone size: -

CDR3 DNA: TGTGCCAGCACCCGAACGGATTTTGAAGGTCAGCCCCAGCATTTT
CDR3 protein: CASTRTDFEGQPQHF
CDR3 length: 15
V gene: TRBV6-1
D gene: -
J gene: TRBJ1-5
clone size: -

CDR3 DNA: TGTGCCAGCAGCTTGTCCGGGACAGGGCGTTACAATGAGCAGTTCTTC
CDR3 protein: CASSLSGTGRYNEQFF
CDR3 length: 16
V gene: TRBV11-3
D gene: TRBD1
J gene: TRBJ2-1
clone size: -

CDR3 DNA: TGCGCCAGCAGCTTGCGGGTGTCAGCGGCTAATGAAAAACTGTTTTTT
CDR3 protein: CASSLRVSAANEKLFF
CDR3 length: 16
V gene: TRBV5-1
D gene: -
J gene: TRBJ1-4
clone size: -

CDR3 DNA: TGTGCCAGCAGCGTAGTGGGGAGTCCCGGCGGTACGCAGTATTTT
CDR3 protein: CASSVVGSPGGTQYF
CDR3 length: 15
V gene: TRBV9
D gene: -
J gene: TRBJ2-3
clone size: -

CDR3 DNA: TGCGCCAACGCCGCCGGACAGGGTGGGGAGCGGCAAGACTACGAGCAGTACTTC
CDR3 protein: CANAAGQGGERQDYEQYF
CDR3 length: 18
V gene: TRBV5-1
D gene: TRBD1
J gene: TRBJ2-7
clone size: -

CDR3 DNA: TGTGCCAGCAGTACGACAGGGGGCCCCAAGAATGGCTACACCTTC
CDR3 protein: CASSTTGGPKNGYTF
CDR3 length: 15
V gene: TRBV28
D gene: TRBD1
J gene: TRBJ1-2
clone size: -